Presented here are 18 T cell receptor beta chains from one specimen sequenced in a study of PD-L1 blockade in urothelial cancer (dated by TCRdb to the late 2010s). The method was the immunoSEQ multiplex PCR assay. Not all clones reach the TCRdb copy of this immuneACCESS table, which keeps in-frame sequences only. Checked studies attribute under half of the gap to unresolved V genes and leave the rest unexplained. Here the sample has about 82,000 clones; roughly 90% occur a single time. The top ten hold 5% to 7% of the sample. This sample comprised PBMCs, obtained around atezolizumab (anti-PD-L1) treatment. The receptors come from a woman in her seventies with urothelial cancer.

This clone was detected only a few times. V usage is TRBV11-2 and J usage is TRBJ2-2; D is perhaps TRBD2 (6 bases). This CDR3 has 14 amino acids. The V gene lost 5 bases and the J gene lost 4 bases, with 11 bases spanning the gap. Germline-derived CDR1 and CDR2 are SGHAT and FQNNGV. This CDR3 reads CASSQGLRTGELFF. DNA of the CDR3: TGTGCCAGCAGCCAGGGACTGCGCACCGGGGAGCTGTTTTTT.

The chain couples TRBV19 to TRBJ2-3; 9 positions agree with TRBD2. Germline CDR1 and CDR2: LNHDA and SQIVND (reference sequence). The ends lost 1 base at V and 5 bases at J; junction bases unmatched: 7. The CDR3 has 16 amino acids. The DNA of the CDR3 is TGTGCCAGTAGTATAGTAGGCGGGGGGGCCCAAGATACGCAGTATTTT. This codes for CASSIVGGGAQDTQYF.

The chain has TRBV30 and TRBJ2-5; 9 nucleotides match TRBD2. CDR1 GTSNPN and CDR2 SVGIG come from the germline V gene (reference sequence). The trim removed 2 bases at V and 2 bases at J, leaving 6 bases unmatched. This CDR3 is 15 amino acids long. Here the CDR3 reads CAWSRIGLAQETQYF. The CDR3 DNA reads TGTGCCTGGAGTCGTATTGGACTAGCGCAAGAGACCCAGTACTTC.

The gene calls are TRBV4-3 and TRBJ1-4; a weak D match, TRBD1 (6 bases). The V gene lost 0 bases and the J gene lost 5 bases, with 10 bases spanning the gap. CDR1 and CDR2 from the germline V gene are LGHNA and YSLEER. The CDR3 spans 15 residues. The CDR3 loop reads CASSQDGGGNEKLFF. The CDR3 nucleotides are TGCGCCAGCAGCCAAGATGGGGGCGGGAATGAAAAACTGTTTTTT.

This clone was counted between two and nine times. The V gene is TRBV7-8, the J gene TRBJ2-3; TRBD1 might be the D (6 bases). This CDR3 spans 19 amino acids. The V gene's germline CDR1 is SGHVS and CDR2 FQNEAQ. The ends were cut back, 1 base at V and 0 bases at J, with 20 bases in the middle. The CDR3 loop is CASSLVFDRFTSSTDTQYF. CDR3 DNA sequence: TGTGCCAGCAGCTTAGTGTTCGACAGGTTTACCTCTAGCACAGATACGCAGTATTTT.

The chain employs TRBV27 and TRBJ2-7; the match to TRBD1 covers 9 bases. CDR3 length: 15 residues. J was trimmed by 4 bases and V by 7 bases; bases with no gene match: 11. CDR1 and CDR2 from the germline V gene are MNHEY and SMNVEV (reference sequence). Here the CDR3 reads CASNPSGTGSYEQYF. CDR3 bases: TGTGCCAGCAATCCCTCCGGGACAGGGAGTTACGAGCAGTACTTC.

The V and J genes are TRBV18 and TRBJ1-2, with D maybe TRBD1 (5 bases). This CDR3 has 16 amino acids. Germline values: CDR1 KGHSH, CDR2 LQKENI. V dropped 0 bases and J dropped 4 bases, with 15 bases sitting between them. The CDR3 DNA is TGTGCCAGCTCACCACCGGGAGGGGCAGGTAGCTATGGCTACACCTTC. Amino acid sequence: CASSPPGGAGSYGYTF.

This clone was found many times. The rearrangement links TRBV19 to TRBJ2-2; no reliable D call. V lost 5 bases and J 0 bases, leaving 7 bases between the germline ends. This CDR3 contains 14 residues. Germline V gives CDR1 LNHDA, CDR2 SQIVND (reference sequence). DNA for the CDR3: TGTGCCAGTAGTTGGGCCCCGAACACCGGGGAGCTGTTTTTT. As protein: CASSWAPNTGELFF.

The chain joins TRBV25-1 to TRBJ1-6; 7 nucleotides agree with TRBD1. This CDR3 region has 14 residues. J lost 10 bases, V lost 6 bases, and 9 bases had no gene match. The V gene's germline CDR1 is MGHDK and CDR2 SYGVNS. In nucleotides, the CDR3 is TGTGCCAGCAGGCCAGACAGGGCGGCGTCACCCCTCCACTTT. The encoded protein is CASRPDRAASPLHF.

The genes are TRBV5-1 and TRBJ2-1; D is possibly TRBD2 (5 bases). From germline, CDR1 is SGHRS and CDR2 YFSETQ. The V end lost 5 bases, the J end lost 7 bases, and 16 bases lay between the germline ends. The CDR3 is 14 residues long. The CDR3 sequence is CASSIRGGLNEQFF. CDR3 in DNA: TGCGCCAGCAGTATCCGCGGAGGTCTGAATGAGCAGTTCTTC.

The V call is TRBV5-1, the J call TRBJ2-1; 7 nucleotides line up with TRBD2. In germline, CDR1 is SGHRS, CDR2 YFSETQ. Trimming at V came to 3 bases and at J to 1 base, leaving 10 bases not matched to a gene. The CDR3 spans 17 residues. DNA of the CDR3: TGCGCCAGCAGCTCCCGTTTAGCGGGTTTGTCCTACAATGAGCAGTTCTTC. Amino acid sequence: CASSSRLAGLSYNEQFF.

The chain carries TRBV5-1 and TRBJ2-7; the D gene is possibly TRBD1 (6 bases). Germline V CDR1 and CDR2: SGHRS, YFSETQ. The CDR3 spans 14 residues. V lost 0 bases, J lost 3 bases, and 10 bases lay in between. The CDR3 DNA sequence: TGCGCCAGCAGCTTGGGTCAGGGGCACTACGAGCAGTACTTC. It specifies CASSLGQGHYEQYF.

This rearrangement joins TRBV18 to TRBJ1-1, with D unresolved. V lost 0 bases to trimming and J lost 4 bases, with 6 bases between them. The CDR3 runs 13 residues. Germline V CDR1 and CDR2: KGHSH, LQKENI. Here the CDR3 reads CASSPPRVTEAFF. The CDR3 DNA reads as TGTGCCAGCTCACCACCGCGAGTCACTGAAGCTTTCTTT.

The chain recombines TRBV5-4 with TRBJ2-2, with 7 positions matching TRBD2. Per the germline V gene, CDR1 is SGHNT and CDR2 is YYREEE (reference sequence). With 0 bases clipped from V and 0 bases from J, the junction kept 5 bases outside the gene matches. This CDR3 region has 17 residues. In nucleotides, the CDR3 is TGTGCCAGCAGCTTGGCCGGGGGGAACGCGAACACCGGGGAGCTGTTTTTT. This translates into CASSLAGGNANTGELFF.

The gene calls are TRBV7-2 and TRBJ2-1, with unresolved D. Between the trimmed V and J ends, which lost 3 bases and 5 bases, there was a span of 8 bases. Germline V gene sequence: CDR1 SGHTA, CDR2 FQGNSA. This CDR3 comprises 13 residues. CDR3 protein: CASSFTLNNEQFF. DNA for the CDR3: TGTGCCAGCAGCTTTACCCTAAACAATGAGCAGTTCTTC.

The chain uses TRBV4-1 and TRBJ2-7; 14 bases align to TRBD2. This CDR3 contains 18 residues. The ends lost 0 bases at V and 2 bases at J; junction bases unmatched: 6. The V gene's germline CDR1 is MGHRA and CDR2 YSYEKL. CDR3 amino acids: CASSQETSGRAPAYEQYF. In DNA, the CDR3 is TGCGCCAGCAGCCAAGAGACTAGCGGGAGGGCTCCGGCCTACGAGCAGTACTTC.

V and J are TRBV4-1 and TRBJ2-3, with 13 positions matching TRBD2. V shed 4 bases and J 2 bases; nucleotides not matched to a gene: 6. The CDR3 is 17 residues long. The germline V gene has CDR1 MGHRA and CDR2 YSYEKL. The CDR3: CASSPRTSGGTTDTQYF. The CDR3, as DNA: TGCGCCAGCAGCCCCAGGACTAGCGGGGGTACCACAGATACGCAGTATTTT.

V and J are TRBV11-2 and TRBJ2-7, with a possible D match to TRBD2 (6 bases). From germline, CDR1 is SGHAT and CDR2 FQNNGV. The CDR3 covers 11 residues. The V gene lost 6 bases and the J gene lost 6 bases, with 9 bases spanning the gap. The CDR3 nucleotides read TGTGCCAGCAGGGAGGGTGCCGAGCAGTACTTC. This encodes CASREGAEQYF.